This TCR beta chain was retrieved from a study of response to subunit inactivated influenza vaccine. Study observations and caveats: The study's authors posited that every seasonal influenza vaccination enlists few new T cells.

TCRdb used MiXCR to reprocess the RT-PCR reads, holding one entry per CDR3 protein. Of hundreds of thousands of distinct CDR3 sequences detected, about a sixth appear once; the ten largest clones hold approximately 10%. This clonotype was observed a handful of times. The antigen is undetermined. This receptor was obtained from a man aged 50-59 years who received an inactivated influenza vaccine. The sequencing here drew on PBMCs from blood, taken roughly 13 days after vaccination.

The chain's CDR3 is CASRTVSNYGYTF. The CDR3, as DNA: TGTGCCTCCCGGACAGTTTCCAACTATGGCTACACCTTC. The chain is built from TRBV6-1 and TRBJ1-2; possibly TRBD1 for D (6 bases). V was clipped by 11 bases and J by 2 bases, with 15 bases between them. CDR1 and CDR2 from the germline V gene are MNHNS and SASEGT. The CDR3 length is 13 residues.